By proportion, the clone carrying this TCR beta chain is medium-sized. Generated by immunoSEQ multiplex PCR, the TCRdb table keeps only in-frame clones and is missing some. This table holds roughly 6,800 clones, 60% found once. Deletions cut 7 bases from V and 0 bases from J, with 10 bases between. CDR1 and CDR2 from the germline V gene are SNHLY and FYNNEI. This CDR3 contains 13 residues. These data are taken from a study of somatic mutations in cytotoxic T cells in rheumatoid arthritis. In the study overall: The authors flow-sorted some V beta antibody-stained T-cell populations at nearly 100% purity, including V beta1+ cells that they sequenced for TCRB.

The sequence was obtained from a woman aged 35 to 49 in good health. The sample taken for sequencing was CD8+ T cells sorted from blood. The chain joins TRBV2 to TRBJ2-7, with D unclear. The CDR3 DNA reads as TGTGCCAGCACGGGCAGGAGCTCCTACGAGCAGTACTTC. This encodes CASTGRSSYEQYF.